This T cell receptor beta chain was recovered during a study of cytomegalovirus exposure and HLA in healthy donors. Whole-study findings and limits: Most TCRs appeared rarely, but some public TCRs recurred in many donors.

Germline-derived CDR1 and CDR2 are MDHEN and SYDVKM. V dropped 7 bases and J dropped 0; count of bases not matched to a gene: 9. This CDR3 region has 17 residues. The study drew the donors from its approximately 120-subject validation cohort, separate from the approximately 700-subject first cohort. Clones were sequenced by immunoSEQ multiplex PCR, and TCRdb holds only the in-frame ones, with some missing. The data show roughly 120,000 clones, around 94% seen once. Points on this clone: Its target is not known.

The sequence was collected from a woman aged 18-35 years in good health and CMV-seronegative. The chain has TRBV28 and TRBJ2-6; 7 bases map to TRBD1. The material sequenced was PBMCs. CDR3 in amino acids: CASTTGTVFSGANVLTF. CDR3 nucleotides: TGTGCCAGCACAACCGGGACAGTATTCTCTGGGGCCAACGTCCTGACTTTC.